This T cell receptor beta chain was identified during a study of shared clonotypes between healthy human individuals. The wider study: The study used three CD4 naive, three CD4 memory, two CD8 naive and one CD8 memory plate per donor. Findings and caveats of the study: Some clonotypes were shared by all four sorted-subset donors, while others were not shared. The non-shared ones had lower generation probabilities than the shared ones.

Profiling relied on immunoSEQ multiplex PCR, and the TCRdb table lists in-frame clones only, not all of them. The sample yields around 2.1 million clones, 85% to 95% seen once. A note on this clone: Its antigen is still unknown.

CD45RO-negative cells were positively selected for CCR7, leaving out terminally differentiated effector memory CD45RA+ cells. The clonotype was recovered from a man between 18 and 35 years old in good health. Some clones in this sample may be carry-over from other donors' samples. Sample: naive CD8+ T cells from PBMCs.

The CDR3 nucleotides are TGTGCCAGCAGCCTACGGGCGGGAGGAAACAATGAGCAGTTCTTC. Protein: CASSLRAGGNNEQFF. The chain links TRBV6-5 to TRBJ2-1, with 8 positions matching TRBD2. Germline loops: CDR1 MNHEY, CDR2 SVGAGI. The J segment lost 5 bases and the V segment lost 6 bases, leaving 9 bases of the junction unmatched. CDR3 size: 15 residues.